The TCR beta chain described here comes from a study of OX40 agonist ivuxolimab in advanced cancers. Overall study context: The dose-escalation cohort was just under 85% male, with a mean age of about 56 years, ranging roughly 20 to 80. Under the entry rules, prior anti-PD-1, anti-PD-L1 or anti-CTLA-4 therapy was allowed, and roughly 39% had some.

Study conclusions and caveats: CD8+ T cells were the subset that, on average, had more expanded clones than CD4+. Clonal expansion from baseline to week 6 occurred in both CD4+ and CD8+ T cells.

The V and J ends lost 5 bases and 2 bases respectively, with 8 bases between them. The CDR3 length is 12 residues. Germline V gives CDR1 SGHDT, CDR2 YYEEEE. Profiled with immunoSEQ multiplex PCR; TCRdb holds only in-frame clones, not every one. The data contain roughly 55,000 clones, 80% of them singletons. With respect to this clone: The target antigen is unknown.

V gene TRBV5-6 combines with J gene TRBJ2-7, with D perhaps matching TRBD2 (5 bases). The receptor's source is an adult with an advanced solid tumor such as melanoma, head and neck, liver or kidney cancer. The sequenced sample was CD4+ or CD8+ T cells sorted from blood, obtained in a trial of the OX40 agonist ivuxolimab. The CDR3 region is CASSYGTYEQYF. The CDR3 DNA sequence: TGTGCCAGCAGTTACGGGACCTACGAGCAGTACTTC.